The clone carrying this T cell receptor beta chain was counted a few times. The antigen is unknown. This entry belongs to a study of blood T cells in healthy people across ages. Whole-study results and caveats: While age rose, TCR beta diversity per million T cells dropped in a roughly linear way.

This CDR3 region has 15 residues. V was cut by 6 bases and J by 1 base, with 12 bases left in between. Germline V gene lookup returns CDR1 MNHEY and CDR2 SVGAGI. Using a J-beta primer mix together with a sample-barcoded 5' primer, a second PCR was run for 7 to 11 cycles. Individual samples furnished no less than 2.5 million CDR3-containing paired-end reads apiece. TCRdb ran MiXCR on the 5' RACE reads and lists one entry per CDR3 protein. The data hold 800,000 to 950,000 distinct CDR3 sequences, with 29% observed a single time. Each sample gave at least 6 million isolated PBMCs. There were at least 5.5 micrograms of total RNA extracted from every sample. These same data were also listed under a study on T cells of mothers and their children.

The chain has TRBV6-5 and TRBJ2-2; D may be TRBD1 (6 bases). This TCR came from a woman aged 40 to 50 in good health. Sequenced input: blood. The CDR3 here is CASRSDRLNTGELFF. In DNA form, the CDR3 reads TGTGCCAGCAGATCTGACAGGCTGAACACCGGGGAGCTGTTTTTT.